Reported below is one T cell receptor (beta chain). No antigen is known for it. The sort gate was single viable CD3+CD4+CD8-CD45RO+ cells for memory CD4+ T cells. TCRdb's table, derived via immunoSEQ multiplex PCR, lists solely in-frame clones and lacks some. The top ten hold roughly 0.88% of the sample, which has some 64,000 clones, 82% seen once. The sample is drawn from a study of memory CD4+ T cells and cytomegalovirus serostatus. Study results and caveats: The CMV-associated TCR signature appears largely within the CD4+ memory repertoire. CMV serostatus prediction reached median AUC approximately 0.96, or 0.89 with US-trained model.

The germline V gene has CDR1 MDHEN and CDR2 SYDVKM. V shed 6 bases and J shed 0 bases, with 14 bases lying between them. This CDR3 has 16 residues. V and J are TRBV28 and TRBJ1-4, with a weak D call TRBD1 (5 bases). Material for sequencing was memory CD4+ T cells from blood. The TCR comes from an adult in good health and CMV-seronegative. CDR3 bases: TGTGCCAGCAGCCACCGTGGGGCAGCAACTAATGAAAAACTGTTTTTT. Its protein product is CASSHRGAATNEKLFF.